What follows is one T cell receptor beta chain and its context. This sample was taken from a study of CD8 T cells in Susac syndrome. The study sequenced TCR beta in blood CD8+ and CD4+ T cells. Isolation of CD8+ and CD4+ T cells was performed negatively, whereas enrichment of TEMRA cells was done by FACS. cDNA came from about 0.51 to 1 ug RNA primed by random hexamers. TCR beta CDR3 was amplified by immunoSEQ covering 54 Vbeta and 13 Jbeta. TCRdb independently ran MiXCR on the immunoSEQ multiplex PCR reads; one entry per CDR3 protein. The sample carries 100,000 to 150,000 distinct CDR3 sequences, about 95% recorded once. V dropped 3 bases and J dropped 1 base, with 13 bases sitting between them. CDR3 length: 15 residues. Per germline, CDR1 LNHDA and CDR2 SQIVND (reference sequence).

Sequencing input: CD4+ T cells from PBMCs. The chain links TRBV19 to TRBJ2-7; either TRBD1 or TRBD2 may fit D (5 bases each). This TCR derives from a human donor in good health. The CDR3 reads CASSIDGAGSYEQYF. The CDR3, as DNA: TGTGCCAGTAGTATCGACGGGGCTGGGTCCTACGAGCAGTACTTC.